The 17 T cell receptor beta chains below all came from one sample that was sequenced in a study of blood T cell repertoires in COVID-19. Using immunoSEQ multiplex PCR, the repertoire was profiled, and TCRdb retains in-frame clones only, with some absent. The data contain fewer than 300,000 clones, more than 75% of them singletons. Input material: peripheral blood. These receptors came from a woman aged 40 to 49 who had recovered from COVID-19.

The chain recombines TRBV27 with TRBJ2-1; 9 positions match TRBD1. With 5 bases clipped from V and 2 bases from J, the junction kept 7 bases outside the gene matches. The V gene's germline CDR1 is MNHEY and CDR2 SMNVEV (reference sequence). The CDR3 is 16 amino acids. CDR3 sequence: CASSPYRQGAYNEQFF. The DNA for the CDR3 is TGTGCCAGCAGTCCTTATCGACAGGGGGCCTACAATGAGCAGTTCTTC.

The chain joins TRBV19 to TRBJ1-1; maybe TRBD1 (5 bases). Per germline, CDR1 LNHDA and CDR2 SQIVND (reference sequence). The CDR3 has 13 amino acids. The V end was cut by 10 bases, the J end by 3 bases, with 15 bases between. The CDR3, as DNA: TGTGCCACCTCGACAGTGGTGGACACTGAAGCTTTCTTT. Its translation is CATSTVVDTEAFF.

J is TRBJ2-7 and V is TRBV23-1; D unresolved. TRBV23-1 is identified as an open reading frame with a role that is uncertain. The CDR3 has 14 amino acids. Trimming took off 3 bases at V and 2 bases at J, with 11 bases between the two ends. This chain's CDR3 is CASSQAIRAYEQYF. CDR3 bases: TGCGCCAGCAGTCAGGCCATCCGGGCCTACGAGCAGTACTTC.

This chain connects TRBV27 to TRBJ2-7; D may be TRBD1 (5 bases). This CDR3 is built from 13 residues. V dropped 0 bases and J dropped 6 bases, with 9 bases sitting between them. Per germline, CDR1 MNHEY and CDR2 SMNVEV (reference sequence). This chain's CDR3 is CASSLSAGLEQYF. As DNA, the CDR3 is TGTGCCAGCAGTTTATCGGCAGGGCTCGAGCAGTACTTC.

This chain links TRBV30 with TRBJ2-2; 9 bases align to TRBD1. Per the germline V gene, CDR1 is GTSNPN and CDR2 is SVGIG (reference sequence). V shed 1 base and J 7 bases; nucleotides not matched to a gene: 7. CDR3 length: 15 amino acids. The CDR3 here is CAWSDPGQGNGELFF. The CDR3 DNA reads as TGTGCCTGGAGTGACCCGGGACAGGGCAACGGGGAGCTGTTTTTT.

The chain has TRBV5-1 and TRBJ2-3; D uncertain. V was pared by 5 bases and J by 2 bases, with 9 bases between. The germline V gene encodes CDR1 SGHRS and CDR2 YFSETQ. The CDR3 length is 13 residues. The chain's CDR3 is CASRFLPTDTQYF. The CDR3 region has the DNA TGCGCCAGCAGGTTTCTACCCACAGATACGCAGTATTTT.

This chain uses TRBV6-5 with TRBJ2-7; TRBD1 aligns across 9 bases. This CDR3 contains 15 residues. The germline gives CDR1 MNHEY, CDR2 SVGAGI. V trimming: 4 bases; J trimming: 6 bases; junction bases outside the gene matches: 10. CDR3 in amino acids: CASSFSGQGRREQYF. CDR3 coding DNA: TGTGCCAGCAGTTTTTCCGGACAGGGGCGCCGCGAGCAGTACTTC.

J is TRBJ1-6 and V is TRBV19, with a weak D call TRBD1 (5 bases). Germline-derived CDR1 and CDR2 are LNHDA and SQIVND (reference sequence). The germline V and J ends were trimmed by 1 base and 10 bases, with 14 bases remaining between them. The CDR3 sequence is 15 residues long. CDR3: CASSIVPRVESPLHF. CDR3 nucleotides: TGTGCCAGTAGTATAGTACCCAGGGTCGAGTCACCCCTCCACTTT. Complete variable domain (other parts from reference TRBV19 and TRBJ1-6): DGGITQSPKYLFRKEGQNVTLSCEQNLNHDAMYWYRQDPGQGLRLIYYSQIVNDFQKGDIAEGYSVSREKKESFPLTVTSAQKNPTAFYLCASSIVPRVESPLHFGNGTRLTVT.

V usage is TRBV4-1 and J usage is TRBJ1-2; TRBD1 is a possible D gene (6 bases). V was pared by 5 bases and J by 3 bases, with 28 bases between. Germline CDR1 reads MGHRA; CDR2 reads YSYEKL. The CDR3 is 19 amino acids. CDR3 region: CASSSLLRTAYSFDYGYTF. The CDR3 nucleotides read TGCGCCAGCAGCTCCCTACTACGGACAGCGTATAGCTTCGACTATGGCTACACCTTC.

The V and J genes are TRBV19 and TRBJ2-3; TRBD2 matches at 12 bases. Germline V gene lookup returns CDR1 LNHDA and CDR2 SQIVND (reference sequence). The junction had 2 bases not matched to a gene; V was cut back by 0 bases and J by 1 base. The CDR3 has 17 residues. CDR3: CASSIDRLAGGTDTQYF. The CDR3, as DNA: TGTGCCAGTAGTATAGACCGACTAGCGGGGGGCACAGATACGCAGTATTTT.

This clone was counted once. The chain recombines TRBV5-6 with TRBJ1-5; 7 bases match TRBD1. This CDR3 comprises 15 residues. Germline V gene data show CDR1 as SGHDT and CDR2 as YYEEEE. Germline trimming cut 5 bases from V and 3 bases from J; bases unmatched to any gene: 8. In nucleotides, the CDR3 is TGTGCCAGCAGACGCAGGGGGTTACACAATCAGCCCCAGCATTTT. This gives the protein CASRRRGLHNQPQHF.

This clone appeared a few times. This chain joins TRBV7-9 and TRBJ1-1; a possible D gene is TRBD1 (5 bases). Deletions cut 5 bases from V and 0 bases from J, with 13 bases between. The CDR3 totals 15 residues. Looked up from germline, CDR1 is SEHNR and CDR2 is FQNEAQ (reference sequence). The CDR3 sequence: CASSRFGGMNTEAFF. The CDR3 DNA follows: TGTGCCAGCAGCCGGTTCGGGGGAATGAACACTGAAGCTTTCTTT.

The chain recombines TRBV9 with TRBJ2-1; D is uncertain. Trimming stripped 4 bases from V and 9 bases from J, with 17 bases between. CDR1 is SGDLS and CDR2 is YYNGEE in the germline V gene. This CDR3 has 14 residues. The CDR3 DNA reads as TGTGCCAGCAGCAAACCCAACGGTGAGGCTGAGCAGTTCTTC. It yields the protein CASSKPNGEAEQFF.

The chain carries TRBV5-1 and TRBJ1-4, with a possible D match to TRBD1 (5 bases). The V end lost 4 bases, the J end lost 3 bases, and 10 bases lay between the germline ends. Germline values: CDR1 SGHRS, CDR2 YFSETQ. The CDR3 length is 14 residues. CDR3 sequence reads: CASSPQGANEKLFF. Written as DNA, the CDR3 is TGCGCCAGCAGCCCCCAGGGCGCTAATGAAAAACTGTTTTTT.

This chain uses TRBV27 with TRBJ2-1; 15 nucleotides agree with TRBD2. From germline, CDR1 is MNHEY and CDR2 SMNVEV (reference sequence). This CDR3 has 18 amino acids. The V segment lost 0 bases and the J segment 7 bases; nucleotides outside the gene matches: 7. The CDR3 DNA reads TGTGCCAGCAGTTTATCGGGGACTAGCGGGGGGTCGGGGAATGAGCAGTTCTTC. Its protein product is CASSLSGTSGGSGNEQFF.

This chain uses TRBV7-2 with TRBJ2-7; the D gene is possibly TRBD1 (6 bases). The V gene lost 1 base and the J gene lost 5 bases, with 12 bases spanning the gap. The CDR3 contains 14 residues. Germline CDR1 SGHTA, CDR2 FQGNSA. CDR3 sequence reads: CASSLVAGGHEQYF. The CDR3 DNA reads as TGTGCCAGCAGCTTAGTTGCTGGGGGCCACGAGCAGTACTTC.

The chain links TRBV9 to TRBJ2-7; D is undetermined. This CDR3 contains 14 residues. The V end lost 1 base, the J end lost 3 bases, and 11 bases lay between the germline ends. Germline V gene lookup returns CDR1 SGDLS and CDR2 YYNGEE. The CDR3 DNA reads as TGTGCCAGCAGCGTAACTCCTGTTAGCTACGAGCAGTACTTC. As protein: CASSVTPVSYEQYF.